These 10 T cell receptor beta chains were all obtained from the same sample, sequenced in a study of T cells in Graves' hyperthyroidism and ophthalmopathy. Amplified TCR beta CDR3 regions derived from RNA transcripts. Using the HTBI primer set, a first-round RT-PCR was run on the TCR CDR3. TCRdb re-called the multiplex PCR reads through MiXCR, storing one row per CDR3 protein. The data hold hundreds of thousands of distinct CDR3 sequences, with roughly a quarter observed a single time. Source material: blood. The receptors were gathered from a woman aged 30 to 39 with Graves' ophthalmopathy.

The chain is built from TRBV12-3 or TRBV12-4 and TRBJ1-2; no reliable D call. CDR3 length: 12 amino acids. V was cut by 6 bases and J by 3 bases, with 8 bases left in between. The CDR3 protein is CASSDLDYGYTF. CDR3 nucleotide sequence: TGTGCCAGCAGCGACCTGGACTATGGCTACACCTTC.

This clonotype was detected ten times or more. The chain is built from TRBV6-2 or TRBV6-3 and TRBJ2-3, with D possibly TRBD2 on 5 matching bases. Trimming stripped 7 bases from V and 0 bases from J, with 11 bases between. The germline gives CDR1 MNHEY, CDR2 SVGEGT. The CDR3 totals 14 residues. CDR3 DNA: TGTGCCAGCAAAAAAGCGGCTAGCACAGATACGCAGTATTTT. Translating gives CASKKAASTDTQYF.

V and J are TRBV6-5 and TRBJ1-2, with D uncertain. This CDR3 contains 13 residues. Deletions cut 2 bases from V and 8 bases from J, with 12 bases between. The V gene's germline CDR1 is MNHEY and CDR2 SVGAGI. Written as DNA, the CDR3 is TGTGCCAGCAGTTACCTTACAGAGAAGGGCTACACCTTC. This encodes CASSYLTEKGYTF.

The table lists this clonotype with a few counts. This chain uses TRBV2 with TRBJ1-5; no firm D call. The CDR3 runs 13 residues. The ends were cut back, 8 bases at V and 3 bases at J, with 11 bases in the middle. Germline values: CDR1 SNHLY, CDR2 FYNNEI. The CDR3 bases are TGTGCCAGCGAGCAGGACTACAATCAGCCCCAGCATTTT. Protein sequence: CASEQDYNQPQHF.

The CDR3 spells CASSLDLYSLEQYF. DNA for the CDR3: TGCGCCAGCAGCTTGGACTTGTATTCCCTCGAGCAGTACTTC. The rearrangement links TRBV5-1 to TRBJ2-7; no clear D. CDR1 is SGHRS, CDR2 YFSETQ, per germline. V was shortened by 0 bases and J by 6 bases, with 13 bases between the two germline ends. This CDR3 is built from 14 residues.

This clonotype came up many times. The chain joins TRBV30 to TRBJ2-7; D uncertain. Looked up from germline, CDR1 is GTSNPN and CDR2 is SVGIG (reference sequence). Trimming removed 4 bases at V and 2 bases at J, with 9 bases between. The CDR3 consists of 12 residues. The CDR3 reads CAWKRNTYEQYF. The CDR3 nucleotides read TGTGCCTGGAAACGGAATACCTACGAGCAGTACTTC. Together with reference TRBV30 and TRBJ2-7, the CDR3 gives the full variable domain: SQTIHQWPATLVQPVGSPLSLECTVEGTSNPNLYWYRQAAGRGLQLLFYSVGIGQISSEVPQNLSASRPQDRQFILSSKKLLLSDSGFYLCAWKRNTYEQYFGPGTRLTVT.

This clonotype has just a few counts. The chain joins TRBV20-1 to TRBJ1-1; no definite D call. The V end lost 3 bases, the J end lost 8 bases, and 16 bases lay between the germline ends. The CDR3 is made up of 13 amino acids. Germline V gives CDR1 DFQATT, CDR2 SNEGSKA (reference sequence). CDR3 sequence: CSASRGGSYEAFF. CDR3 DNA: TGCAGTGCTAGTCGAGGTGGGAGTTACGAAGCTTTCTTT.

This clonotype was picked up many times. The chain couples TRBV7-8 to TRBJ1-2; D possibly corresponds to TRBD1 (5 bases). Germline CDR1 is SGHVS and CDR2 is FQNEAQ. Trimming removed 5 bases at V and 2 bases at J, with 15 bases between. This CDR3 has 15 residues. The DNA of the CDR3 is TGTGCCAGCAGCCCTGTCGATGGGGCAAACTATGGCTACACCTTC. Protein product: CASSPVDGANYGYTF.

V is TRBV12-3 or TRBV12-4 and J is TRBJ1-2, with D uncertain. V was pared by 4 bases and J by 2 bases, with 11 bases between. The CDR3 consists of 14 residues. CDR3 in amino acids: CASSSGDINYGYTF. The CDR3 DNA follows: TGTGCCAGCAGTTCCGGAGATATAAACTATGGCTACACCTTC.

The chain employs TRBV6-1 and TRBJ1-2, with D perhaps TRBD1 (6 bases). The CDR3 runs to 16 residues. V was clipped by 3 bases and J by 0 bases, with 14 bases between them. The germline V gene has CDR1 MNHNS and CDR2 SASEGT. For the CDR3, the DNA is TGTGCCAGCAGTGACCAGGGGATTAGAGCTAACTATGGCTACACCTTC. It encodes CASSDQGIRANYGYTF.